This T cell receptor beta chain was obtained from a study of cytomegalovirus exposure and HLA in healthy donors. Findings and limits, study-wide: A prior analysis recorded that most TCR beta V segments were productive about 87% or about 30% of the time. Upon later analysis, TCR association rates were observed to vary by HLA locus, being highest for DRB1 and lowest for HLA-C.

PCR amplification relied on 60 Vbeta primers (plus 13 Jbeta primers). Libraries were prepared by immunoSEQ multiplex PCR; TCRdb keeps only in-frame clonotypes and omits some of them. The repertoire has about 160,000 clones, approximately 80% of them found once; the top ten carry roughly 1.3%. With regard to this clone: Antigen: not known.

The CDR3 contains 13 residues. Trimming shortened V by 2 bases and J by 0 bases, and 4 bases separated the two germline ends. The germline V gene has CDR1 MDHEN and CDR2 SYDVKM. The sample comprised PBMCs. V gene TRBV28 combines with J gene TRBJ1-2; D ambiguous. The receptor comes from a woman between 50 and 59 years old in good health and CMV-seronegative. Here the CDR3 DNA reads TGTGCCAGCAGTTTAGGCTCTAACTATGGCTACACCTTC. This encodes CASSLGSNYGYTF.